This TCR beta chain was captured by sequencing in a study of T cell changes during pregnancy in multiple sclerosis. From germline, CDR1 is MNHNS and CDR2 SASEGT. The CDR3 length is 15 residues. V was pared by 11 bases and J by 3 bases, with 8 bases of the junction left unmatched. Clones were read by immunoSEQ multiplex PCR, and TCRdb kept only the in-frame ones, dropping some. In the table there are approximately 60,000 clones, 75% to 95% of which are singletons. The TCR originated in a female donor in good health, enrolled as a control in a pregnancy study. The material was peripheral blood, obtained after pregnancy. The V call is TRBV6-1, the J call TRBJ2-2, with 11 bases identical to TRBD2. The CDR3: CAVRTSGFDTGELFF. The CDR3 DNA reads as TGTGCCGTTAGGACTAGCGGGTTCGACACCGGGGAGCTGTTTTTT.